This T cell receptor (beta chain) was identified during a study of OX40 agonist ivuxolimab in advanced cancers. Regarding the complete study: Ivuxolimab was a fully human IgG2 agonistic monoclonal antibody targeting the costimulatory receptor OX40 (CD134). The monotherapy dose-escalation portion (N ≈ 50 patients) of the phase I ivuxolimab trial is reported in the paper. Of the roughly 53 patients in dose escalation, some 20 had hepatocellular carcinoma, some 15 had melanoma, 9 had renal cell carcinoma and 9 had head and neck cancer. The point of sequencing TCRbeta in the periphery was to test whether ivuxolimab changed TCR sequence diversity and drove clonal T-cell expansion. A male proportion of around 81% and a mean age of 60 years, ranging from about 23 to 79, were recorded for the dose-escalation cohort. Intravenous ivuxolimab was administered to patients every 2 weeks at six dose levels: 0.01, 0.1, 0.3, 1.5, 3 and 10 mg/kg. Patients were allowed to have had prior anti-PD-1, anti-PD-L1 or anti-CTLA-4 therapy, and roughly 40% of the dose-escalation patients had previously received checkpoint inhibitors. Three dose-escalation patients achieved partial responses, one with hepatocellular carcinoma and two with cutaneous melanoma.

Genomic DNA was isolated from the sorted cells so that the TCRbeta CDR3 region could be sequenced. The immunoSEQ Assay was used to sequence the TCRbeta CDR3 regions. The table was pulled from immuneACCESS by TCRdb, which kept in-frame rearrangements only. Such tables lose some clones; where checked, under half of the loss comes from unresolved V genes, and the rest has no known cause. A total of some 100,000 clones appear in this sample, about 90% of them only once. Under 0.8% of the sample rests with the top ten. CDR1 SEHNR and CDR2 FQNEAQ are derived from the germline V gene (reference sequence). The CDR3 runs 13 residues from the cysteine to the phenylalanine. Only CDR3 DNA is held: 39 bases, read in frame from base 1. V loses 9 bases of germline sequence and J loses 4 bases, and the interval between the two ends is 15 bases. The trial excluded patients who had a history of autoimmune disease or were on systemic immunosuppression. In every dose cohort, peripheral blood was drawn for TCR sequencing at baseline, cycle 4 day 1, and cycle 7 day 1. Samples were obtained from an open-label, multicenter, first-in-human phase I dose-escalation trial of ivuxolimab. Adults with locally advanced or metastatic head and neck squamous cell, hepatocellular, melanoma or renal cell carcinoma were enrolled in the trial. Before TCR sequencing, CD4+ T cells and CD8+ T cells were sorted from peripheral blood as separate populations.

Details on this clone: Its target antigen remains unknown. No base qualities exist here, and no much larger clone lies one base off it.

Overall study outcomes, separate from this receptor: After ivuxolimab, CD8+ T cells had more expanded clones than CD4+ T cells on average. In the 0.1-3.0 mg/kg groups, partial responders were among the patients with the lowest normalized peripheral clonal expansion, particularly in CD8+ T cells. The antigen specificity of the clonally expanded peripheral T cells was not determined. At doses of 0.1 to 3.0 mg/kg, clonal expansion of both CD4+ and CD8+ blood T cells was observed from baseline to week 6. Low levels of normalized T-cell clonal expansion were also shown by some nonresponding patients.

Sequenced here: CD4+ or CD8+ T cells sorted from blood, sampled in a trial of the OX40 agonist ivuxolimab. The sequence is built from TRBV7-9 and TRBJ1-1, with an unclear D gene assignment. The TCR originated in an adult with an advanced solid tumor such as melanoma, head and neck, liver or kidney cancer. The nucleotides are TGTGCCAGTTTAGGGCGTACGTCCACTGAAGCTTTCTTT. This translates into CASLGRTSTEAFF. This CDR3, with the reference TRBV7-9 and TRBJ1-1 proteins standing in past its ends, gives the full variable domain DTGVSQNPRHKITKRGQNVTFRCDPISEHNRLYWYRQTLGQGPEFLTYFQNEAQLEKSRLLSDRFSAERPKGSFSTLEIQRTEQGDSAMYLCASLGRTSTEAFFGQGTRLTVV.